This T cell receptor beta chain was captured in a study of CD8 T cells in Susac syndrome. Random-hexamer reverse transcription was applied to about 0.45 to 1 ug RNA. The method of amplification for TCR beta CDR3 was immunoSEQ multiplex PCR, covering 54 Vbeta and 13 Jbeta. TCRdb re-called the immunoSEQ multiplex PCR reads through MiXCR, storing one row per CDR3 protein. The sample contains some 130,000 distinct CDR3 sequences, roughly 80% of which appear only once. Germline V gives CDR1 MGHDK, CDR2 SYGVNS. The CDR3 contains 17 residues. Trimming removed 2 bases at V and 0 bases at J, with 16 bases between. The authors sequenced TCR beta from blood CD8+ and CD4+ T cells. Included as multiple sclerosis controls were treatment-naive patients who had stable or active relapsing-remitting disease. Through negative isolation, CD4+ and CD8+ T cells were obtained, while TEMRA cells were enriched using FACS.

The receptor's source is a human donor with multiple sclerosis. Sequencing was carried out using CD8+ T cells from PBMCs. The rearrangement uses TRBV25-1 and TRBJ1-2; D is uncertain. CDR3 loop: CASSEAAGSSSNYGYTF. The CDR3 DNA follows: TGTGCCAGCAGTGAAGCGGCAGGATCTTCGTCTAACTATGGCTACACCTTC.